The present T cell receptor beta chain was sequenced within a study of siplizumab effects on memory and regulatory T cells. Study observations and caveats: Mapping to unstimulated subsets was achieved for only a minor fraction of alloreactive clones. Naive or memory phenotype was unassignable for roughly 80-97% of proliferating CD4+ or CD8+ clones. With siplizumab, cumulative frequency of CD4+ memory-derived alloreactive sequences dropped significantly.

Only in-frame clones appear in the TCRdb table, and some are missing; sequencing was by immunoSEQ multiplex PCR. Here the sample spans some 100,000 clones, approximately 90% being singletons. This clone showed up just a few times. Its target is not known. Germline CDR1 is SGHNT and CDR2 is YENEEA. The CDR3 runs to 18 residues. J was trimmed by 3 bases and V by 5 bases; bases with no gene match: 13. This sequence was found in a human donor in good health. V is TRBV11-3 and J is TRBJ2-3; 11 bases are shared with TRBD2. The specimen was Tregs sorted from blood. The DNA of the CDR3 is TGTGCCAGCAGCGCGAATAATAGACTAGCGGGATCAACAGATACGCAGTATTTT. It encodes CASSANNRLAGSTDTQYF.